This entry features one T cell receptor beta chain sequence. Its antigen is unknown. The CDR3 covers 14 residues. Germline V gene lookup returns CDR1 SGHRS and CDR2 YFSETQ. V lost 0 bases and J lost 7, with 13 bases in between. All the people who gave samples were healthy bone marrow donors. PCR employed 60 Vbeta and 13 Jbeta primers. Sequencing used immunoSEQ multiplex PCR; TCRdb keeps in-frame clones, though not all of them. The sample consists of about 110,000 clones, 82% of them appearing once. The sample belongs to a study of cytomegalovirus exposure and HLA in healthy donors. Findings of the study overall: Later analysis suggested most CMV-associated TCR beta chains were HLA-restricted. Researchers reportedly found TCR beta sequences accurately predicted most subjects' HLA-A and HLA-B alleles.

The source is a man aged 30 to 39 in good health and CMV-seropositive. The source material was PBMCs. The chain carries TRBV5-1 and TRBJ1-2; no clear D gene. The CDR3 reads CASSLDDIGVGYTF. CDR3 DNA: TGCGCCAGCAGCTTGGATGATATCGGGGTTGGCTACACCTTC.